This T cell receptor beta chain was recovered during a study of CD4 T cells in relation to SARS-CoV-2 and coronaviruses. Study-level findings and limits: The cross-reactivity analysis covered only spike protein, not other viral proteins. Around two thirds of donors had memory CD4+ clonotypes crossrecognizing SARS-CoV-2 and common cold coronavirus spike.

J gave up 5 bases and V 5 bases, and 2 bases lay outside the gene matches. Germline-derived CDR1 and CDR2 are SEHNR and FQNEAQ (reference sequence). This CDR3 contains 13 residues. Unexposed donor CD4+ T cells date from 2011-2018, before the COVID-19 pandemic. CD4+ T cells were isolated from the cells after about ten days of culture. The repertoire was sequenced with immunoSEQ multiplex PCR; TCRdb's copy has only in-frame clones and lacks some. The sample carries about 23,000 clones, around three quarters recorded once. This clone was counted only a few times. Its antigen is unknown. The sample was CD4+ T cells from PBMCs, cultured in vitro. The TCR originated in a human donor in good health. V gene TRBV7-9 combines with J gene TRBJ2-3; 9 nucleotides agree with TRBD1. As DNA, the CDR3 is TGTGCCAGCAGCCAGACAGGGGGAGATACGCAGTATTTT. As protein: CASSQTGGDTQYF.